This T cell receptor beta chain emerged from a study of cytomegalovirus exposure and HLA in healthy donors. Whole-study results and caveats: Later on, an analysis found that several of the most significant clusters appeared to be linked to common viral pathogens, which included parvovirus B19. Most likely, a cluster of highly shared sequence variants arose as a sequencing artifact. Most TCR sequences showed up rarely, but some public TCRs showed up in many donors.

The PCR was carried out with 60 Vbeta primers and 13 Jbeta primers. Produced via immunoSEQ multiplex PCR; TCRdb's table is partial and in-frame only. The sample yields approximately 150,000 clones, around 75% seen once. The CDR3 has 14 amino acids. The V gene end was trimmed by 4 bases and the J gene end by 6 bases; junction bases not matched to a gene: 6. CDR1 and CDR2 from the germline V gene are SGHRS and YFSETQ. On this clone: The antigen remains unidentified.

The clonotype comes from a woman between 25 and 40 years old in good health and CMV-seronegative. Sequencing input: PBMCs. The chain has TRBV5-1 and TRBJ2-3; 9 nucleotides align to TRBD2. CDR3 sequence reads: CASSISGRPDTQYF. DNA for the CDR3: TGCGCCAGCAGCATTAGCGGGAGACCGGATACGCAGTATTTT.